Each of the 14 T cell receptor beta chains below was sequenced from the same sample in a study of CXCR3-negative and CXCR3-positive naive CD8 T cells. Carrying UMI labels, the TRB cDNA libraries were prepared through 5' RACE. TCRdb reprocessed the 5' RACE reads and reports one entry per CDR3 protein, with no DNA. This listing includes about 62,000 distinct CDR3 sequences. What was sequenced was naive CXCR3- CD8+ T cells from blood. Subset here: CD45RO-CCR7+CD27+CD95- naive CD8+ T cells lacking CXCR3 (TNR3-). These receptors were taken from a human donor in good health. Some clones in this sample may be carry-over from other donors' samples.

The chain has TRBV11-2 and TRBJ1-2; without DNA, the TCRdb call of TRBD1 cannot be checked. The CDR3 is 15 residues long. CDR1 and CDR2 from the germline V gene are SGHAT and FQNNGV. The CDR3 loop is CASTPVGTGGYGYTF. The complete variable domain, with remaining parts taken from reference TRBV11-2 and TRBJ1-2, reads EAGVAQSPRYKIIEKRQSVAFWCNPISGHATLYWYQQILGQGPKLLIQFQNNGVVDDSQLPKDRFSAERLKGVDSTLKIQPAKLEDSAVYLCASTPVGTGGYGYTFGSGTRLTVV.

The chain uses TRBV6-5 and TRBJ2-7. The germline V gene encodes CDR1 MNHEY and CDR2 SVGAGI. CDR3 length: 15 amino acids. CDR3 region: CASIPRADSSYEQYF.

Here the CDR3 reads CASSRNRDSPLDF. This chain joins TRBV4-3 and TRBJ2-7; the TRBD1 assignment by TCRdb is unverifiable without DNA. This CDR3 spans 13 amino acids. The germline V gene encodes CDR1 LGHNA and CDR2 YSLEER.

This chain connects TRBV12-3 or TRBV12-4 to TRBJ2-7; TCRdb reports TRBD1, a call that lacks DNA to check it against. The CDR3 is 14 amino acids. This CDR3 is CASSSSGAVHEQYF.

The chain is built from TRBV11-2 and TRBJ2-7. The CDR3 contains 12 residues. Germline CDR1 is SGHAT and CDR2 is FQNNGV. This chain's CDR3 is CASSLKPGEQYF.

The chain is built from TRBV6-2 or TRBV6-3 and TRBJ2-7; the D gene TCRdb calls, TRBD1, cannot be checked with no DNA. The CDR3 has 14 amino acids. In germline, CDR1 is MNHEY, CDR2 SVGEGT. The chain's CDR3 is CASSYSNGGSEQYF.

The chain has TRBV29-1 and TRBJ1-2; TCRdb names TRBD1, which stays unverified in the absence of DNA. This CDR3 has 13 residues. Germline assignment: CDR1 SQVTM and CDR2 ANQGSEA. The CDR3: CSVATGKDYGYTF.

The CDR3 sequence is CASSLGKRGSHNEQFF. This chain links TRBV5-5 with TRBJ2-1; checking the TCRdb D call of TRBD1 is not possible without DNA. Per germline, CDR1 SGHKS and CDR2 YYEKEE (reference sequence). The CDR3 runs to 16 residues.

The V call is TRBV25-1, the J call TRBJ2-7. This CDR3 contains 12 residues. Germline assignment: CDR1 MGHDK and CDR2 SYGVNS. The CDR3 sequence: CASRDRLYEQYF.

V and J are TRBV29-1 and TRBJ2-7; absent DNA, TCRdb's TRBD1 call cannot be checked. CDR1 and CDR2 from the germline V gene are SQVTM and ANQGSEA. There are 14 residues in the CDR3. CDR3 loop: CSVVGGDSSYEQYF.

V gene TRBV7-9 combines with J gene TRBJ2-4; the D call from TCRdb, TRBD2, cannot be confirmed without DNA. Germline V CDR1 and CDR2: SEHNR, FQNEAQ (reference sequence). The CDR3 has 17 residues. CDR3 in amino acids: CASSLSPSPMGKNIQYF.

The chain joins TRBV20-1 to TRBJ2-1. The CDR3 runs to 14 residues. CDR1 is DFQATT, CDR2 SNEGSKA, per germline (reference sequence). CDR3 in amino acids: CSARWENYYNEQFF.

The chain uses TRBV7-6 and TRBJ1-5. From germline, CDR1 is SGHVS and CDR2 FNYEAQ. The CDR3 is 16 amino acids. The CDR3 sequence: CASSLDTGRGNQPQHF.

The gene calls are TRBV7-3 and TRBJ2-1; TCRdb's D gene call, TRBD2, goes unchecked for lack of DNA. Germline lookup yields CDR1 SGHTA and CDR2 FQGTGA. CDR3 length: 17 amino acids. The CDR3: CASSSTQAGGPLTEQFF.